Included here is one TCR beta chain sequence, with context. The donors, all of them Caucasian adults, lived in Nashville, Tennessee. Partitioning of CD4+ cells yielded a CD45RA+ naive subset and a CD45RA-negative memory subset. The data stem from a study of shared clonotypes between healthy human individuals. The study ran the assay at deep level. Replicate sorted-subset PCRs were loaded with around 200 ng DNA, 31,000 or so T cell genomes. Data came from immunoSEQ multiplex PCR; TCRdb stores just in-frame clones and leaves some out. The sample has about 680,000 clones; roughly 73% are singletons. CDR3 size: 14 residues. Trimming stripped 5 bases from V and 4 bases from J, with 12 bases between. CDR1 is MNHEY, CDR2 SVGAGI, per germline.

The chain is built from TRBV6-5 and TRBJ1-3; TRBD1 is a possible D gene (6 bases). This receptor was obtained from a woman under 40 in good health. Sequenced input: memory CD4+ T cells sorted from blood. Subset indicated: CD45RA-negative fraction. CDR3 DNA: TGTGCCAGCAGTCCACAGGGAGGAGGAAACACCATATATTTT. Translation: CASSPQGGGNTIYF.